Below, 30 T cell receptor beta chains from the same sample are listed, as sequenced in a study of blood T cell repertoires in COVID-19. Assay used: immunoSEQ multiplex PCR; TCRdb lists only in-frame clones, some missing. The data show about 260,000 clones, 85% to 90% seen once. The sequenced sample consisted of PBMCs or T cells enriched from blood (not recorded which). The receptors originated from a woman aged 30 to 39 with acute COVID-19.

This chain uses TRBV24-1 with TRBJ2-2; D is ambiguous. This CDR3 has 15 residues. V was cut by 6 bases and J by 6 bases, with 16 bases left in between. The germline CDR1 and CDR2 sequences are KGHDR and SFDVKD. CDR3: CATSPRVFGSGELFF. The CDR3 DNA follows: TGTGCCACCAGTCCCCGGGTATTCGGTTCCGGGGAGCTGTTTTTT.

The rearrangement joins TRBV9 to TRBJ2-1; D uncertain. Germline V gives CDR1 SGDLS, CDR2 YYNGEE. This CDR3 has 15 residues. V lost 0 bases and J 9 bases, leaving 16 bases between the germline ends. As DNA, the CDR3 is TGTGCCAGCAGCGTAGGCCTCCTAGATGTTAGTGAGCAGTTCTTC. Protein product: CASSVGLLDVSEQFF. Based on the CDR3 plus reference TRBV9 and TRBJ2-1, the full variable domain is DSGVTQTPKHLITATGQRVTLRCSPRSGDLSVYWYQQSLDQGLQFLIQYYNGEERAKGNILERFSAQQFPDLHSELNLSSLELGDSALYFCASSVGLLDVSEQFFGPGTRLTVL.

The rearrangement uses TRBV5-1 and TRBJ1-5; TRBD1 might be the D (6 bases). Germline CDR1 SGHRS, CDR2 YFSETQ. Trimming removed 0 bases from V and 1 base from J, with 11 bases in between. The CDR3 covers 16 residues. Written as DNA, the CDR3 is TGCGCCAGCAGCTTGGGACCAGGGGCGAGCAATCAGCCCCAGCATTTT. It codes for CASSLGPGASNQPQHF.

The rearrangement joins TRBV5-6 to TRBJ2-1; D might be TRBD2 (6 bases). CDR1 is SGHDT and CDR2 is YYEEEE in the germline V gene. The CDR3 has 16 residues. Trimming took 0 bases from V and 4 from J, leaving 14 bases between them. The CDR3 spells CASSLDALALYNEQFF. CDR3 nucleotide sequence: TGTGCCAGCAGCTTGGATGCCCTAGCGCTTTACAATGAGCAGTTCTTC.

The chain uses TRBV27 and TRBJ1-5; 7 positions agree with TRBD1. The CDR3 consists of 19 residues. Germline values: CDR1 MNHEY, CDR2 SMNVEV (reference sequence). V shed 4 bases and J 9 bases; nucleotides not matched to a gene: 24. The DNA of the CDR3 is TGTGCCAGCAGTTCCCTTACGTCGCCTGCCGGGACAGATTTTCGGCCCCAGCATTTT. As protein: CASSSLTSPAGTDFRPQHF.

This clone was seen only once. The CDR3 nucleotides read TGTGCCAGCAGTGAAGAGGAGGGTTCTGGAAACACCATATATTTT. This sequence encodes CASSEEEGSGNTIYF. The chain employs TRBV6-1 and TRBJ1-3, with D hard to call. From germline, CDR1 is MNHNS and CDR2 SASEGT. The CDR3 is 15 residues long. Deletions cut 1 base from V and 1 base from J, with 8 bases between.

V gene TRBV7-9 combines with J gene TRBJ1-5; 8 bases fit TRBD1. CDR1 and CDR2 from the germline V gene are SEHNR and FQNEAQ (reference sequence). The V gene end was trimmed by 10 bases and the J gene end by 5 bases; junction bases not matched to a gene: 7. This CDR3 region has 13 residues. The CDR3 DNA reads TGTGCCACCCAACTGGACAGGGATCAGCCCCAGCATTTT. It is translated as CATQLDRDQPQHF. Full variable domain (rest looked up from reference TRBV7-9 and TRBJ1-5): DTGVSQNPRHKITKRGQNVTFRCDPISEHNRLYWYRQTLGQGPEFLTYFQNEAQLEKSRLLSDRFSAERPKGSFSTLEIQRTEQGDSAMYLCATQLDRDQPQHFGDGTRLSIL.

The chain recombines TRBV6-1 with TRBJ2-3; 8 bases line up with TRBD2. The germline V gene encodes CDR1 MNHNS and CDR2 SASEGT. Trimming cost V 4 bases and J 3 bases; bases outside gene matches: 12. This CDR3 has 17 residues. CDR3 sequence: CASSGDIAGLGTDTQYF. CDR3 bases: TGTGCCAGCAGTGGGGATATAGCGGGATTGGGGACAGATACGCAGTATTTT.

The V and J genes are TRBV28 and TRBJ2-2; a weak D match, TRBD2 (5 bases). Per the germline V gene, CDR1 is MDHEN and CDR2 is SYDVKM. V was shortened by 2 bases and J by 10 bases, with 14 bases between the two germline ends. This CDR3 has 14 amino acids. CDR3 sequence reads: CASSLRPGESELFF. The CDR3 nucleotides read TGTGCCAGCAGTTTAAGGCCCGGGGAGTCGGAGCTGTTTTTT.

This clone was found a few times. The J gene is TRBJ2-3, the V gene TRBV7-2, with D possibly matching TRBD2 (5 bases). This CDR3 has 14 amino acids. The germline V gene encodes CDR1 SGHTA and CDR2 FQGNSA. Trimming took off 5 bases at V and 0 bases at J, with 9 bases between the two ends. CDR3 sequence reads: CASSLRESTDTQYF. CDR3 sequence (DNA): TGTGCCAGCAGCCTTCGGGAAAGCACAGATACGCAGTATTTT. Filled out from reference TRBV7-2 and TRBJ2-3, the complete variable domain reads GAGVSQSPSNKVTEKGKDVELRCDPISGHTALYWYRQSLGQGLEFLIYFQGNSAPDKSGLPSDRFSAERTGGSVSTLTIQRTQQEDSAVYLCASSLRESTDTQYFGPGTRLTVL.

J is TRBJ2-7 and V is TRBV21-1; the tabulated D call, TRBD1, remains unverified against the DNA. TRBV21-1 is an annotated pseudogene. The CDR3 spans 16 residues. The DNA of the CDR3 is TGTGCCAGCAGCCCGCCGGACAATTCCTCTTCCTACGAGCAGTACTTC. This translates into CASSPPDNSSSYEQYF.

This chain joins TRBV11-3 and TRBJ2-7; D is ambiguous. This CDR3 contains 12 residues. CDR1 is SGHNT, CDR2 YENEEA, per germline. V lost 6 bases to trimming and J lost 3 bases, with 9 bases between them. CDR3 coding DNA: TGTGCCAGCAGTAACACTAACTACGAGCAGTACTTC. Translated: CASSNTNYEQYF.

The count of this clone is one. CDR3 residues: CASSYESSGNYNEQFF. The CDR3 nucleotides read TGTGCCAGCAGTTATGAATCTAGCGGAAACTACAATGAGCAGTTCTTC. The chain has TRBV6-5 and TRBJ2-1, with 7 nucleotides matching TRBD2. Germline lookup yields CDR1 MNHEY and CDR2 SVGAGI. Trimming cost V 3 bases and J 3 bases; bases outside gene matches: 8. This CDR3 contains 16 residues.

The chain employs TRBV10-3 and TRBJ1-1; TRBD1 agrees at 8 bases. The CDR3 runs 14 residues. The germline gives CDR1 ENHRY, CDR2 SYGVKD. The V gene end was trimmed by 5 bases and the J gene end by 4 bases; junction bases not matched to a gene: 6. The CDR3 reads CAISYQGAATEAFF. CDR3 nucleotide sequence: TGTGCCATCAGTTACCAGGGGGCAGCCACTGAAGCTTTCTTT.

The V call is TRBV27, the J call TRBJ1-1; TRBD1 aligns across 8 bases. Germline-derived CDR1 and CDR2 are MNHEY and SMNVEV (reference sequence). The trim removed 8 bases at V and 7 bases at J, leaving 6 bases unmatched. There are 12 residues in the CDR3. CDR3 bases: TGTGCCAGCCAGGGGGCGCGCGATGAAGCTTTCTTT. Translating gives CASQGARDEAFF.

The chain joins TRBV27 to TRBJ1-6; D not certain. V dropped 8 bases and J dropped 8 bases, with 10 bases sitting between them. CDR1 and CDR2 (germline): MNHEY, SMNVEV (reference sequence). The CDR3 extends over 12 amino acids. DNA of the CDR3: TGTGCCAGCCGCGAACTCGATTCACCCCTCCACTTT. It yields the protein CASRELDSPLHF.

This chain connects TRBV7-3 to TRBJ2-6; weak D call: TRBD1 (6 bases). Trimming cost V 2 bases and J 2 bases, with 13 bases left between them. CDR1 and CDR2 (germline): SGHTA, FQGTGA. CDR3 length equals 17 residues. CDR3 in amino acids: CASSLLGGAPGANVLTF. In nucleotides, the CDR3 is TGTGCCAGCAGCTTATTAGGGGGTGCTCCTGGGGCCAACGTCCTGACTTTC.

In its sample, this clone was seen a few times. The chain recombines TRBV29-1 with TRBJ2-3, with 7 bases fitting TRBD1. V was pared by 3 bases and J by 0 bases, with 12 bases of the junction left unmatched. Germline V gene lookup returns CDR1 SQVTM and CDR2 ANQGSEA. This CDR3 has 17 residues. CDR3 coding DNA: TGCAGCGTTGATTATCGCTCGACAGGGATAAGCACAGATACGCAGTATTTT. Amino acids: CSVDYRSTGISTDTQYF.

The V gene is TRBV30, the J gene TRBJ1-3; unclear D gene. V lost 2 bases and J lost 1, with 9 bases in between. The CDR3 loop spans 14 amino acids. Germline values: CDR1 GTSNPN, CDR2 SVGIG (reference sequence). The CDR3 DNA follows: TGTGCCTGGAGTCCTAGGAATTCTGGAAACACCATATATTTT. Translation gives CAWSPRNSGNTIYF. The full variable domain, rest sourced from reference TRBV30 and TRBJ1-3, is SQTIHQWPATLVQPVGSPLSLECTVEGTSNPNLYWYRQAAGRGLQLLFYSVGIGQISSEVPQNLSASRPQDRQFILSSKKLLLSDSGFYLCAWSPRNSGNTIYFGEGSWLTVV.

The chain joins TRBV4-2 to TRBJ2-1, with 13 positions matching TRBD2. V lost 3 bases, J lost 0 bases, and 17 bases stayed unmatched. The germline V gene encodes CDR1 LGHNA and CDR2 YNFKEQ. This CDR3 is 22 amino acids long. The CDR3 is CASSQPSITGTSGTSSYNEQFF. In nucleotides, the CDR3 is TGTGCCAGCAGCCAGCCCTCGATCACCGGGACTAGCGGGACGAGCTCCTACAATGAGCAGTTCTTC.

The CDR3, as DNA: TGTGCCAGCAGTGAAAACGCGGCAGGGCCCTCCTACGAGCAGTACTTC. It translates to CASSENAAGPSYEQYF. The chain recombines TRBV6-1 with TRBJ2-7, with D possibly matching TRBD1 (5 bases). The CDR3 loop spans 16 amino acids. Germline-derived CDR1 and CDR2 are MNHNS and SASEGT. V was pared by 2 bases and J by 0 bases, with 14 bases between.

This clone showed up just once. J is TRBJ2-3 and V is TRBV7-2; TRBD2 matches 11 bases. This CDR3 has 15 amino acids. From germline, CDR1 is SGHTA and CDR2 FQGNSA. Losses at the gene ends were 4 bases for V and 4 bases for J; bases not matched to a gene: 4. This chain's CDR3 is CASSSLSGRADTQYF. DNA for the CDR3: TGTGCCAGCAGCTCCCTTAGCGGGAGGGCAGATACGCAGTATTTT.

The chain is built from TRBV5-4 and TRBJ1-2; possibly TRBD1 for D (6 bases). The ends were cut back, 4 bases at V and 1 base at J, with 11 bases in the middle. This CDR3 region has 14 residues. Germline V gives CDR1 SGHNT, CDR2 YYREEE (reference sequence). CDR3 loop: CASSPGQVNYGYTF. Written as DNA, the CDR3 is TGTGCCAGCAGCCCGGGACAAGTTAACTATGGCTACACCTTC.

V is TRBV11-3 and J is TRBJ2-1, with a tentative D call TRBD2 (5 bases). From germline, CDR1 is SGHNT and CDR2 YENEEA. V dropped 1 base and J dropped 0 bases, with 10 bases sitting between them. The CDR3 loop spans 16 amino acids. The DNA for the CDR3 is TGTGCCAGCAGCTTAGTTGGGAGTTCCTCCTACAATGAGCAGTTCTTC. It codes for CASSLVGSSSYNEQFF.

This chain joins TRBV18 and TRBJ1-6, with 9 bases aligning to TRBD1. Germline values: CDR1 KGHSH, CDR2 LQKENI. This CDR3 has 16 residues. The junction had 12 bases not matched to a gene; V was cut back by 4 bases and J by 11 bases. Written as DNA, the CDR3 is TGTGCCAGCTCACTGGACGGGACAGGGAAATATACACCCCTCCACTTT. This translates into CASSLDGTGKYTPLHF.

In this sample, this clone turned up once. The CDR3 spells CATSRLAGAVGTDTQYF. The CDR3 DNA sequence: TGTGCCACCAGCAGACTAGCGGGAGCCGTGGGCACAGATACGCAGTATTTT. The chain employs TRBV15 and TRBJ2-3; 10 bases line up with TRBD2. Germline-derived CDR1 and CDR2 are LNHNV and YYDKDF (reference sequence). Trimming removed 2 bases from V and 1 base from J; junction bases left unmatched: 6. There are 17 residues in the CDR3.

This rearrangement joins TRBV21-1 to TRBJ2-7; no DNA check was done on the table's D call, TRBD2. TRBV21-1 is marked as a pseudogene. CDR3 length equals 13 residues. CDR3 residues: CASSNKEAYEQYF. The CDR3 DNA follows: TGTGCCAGCAGCAATAAGGAGGCCTACGAGCAGTACTTC.

This sequence joins TRBV14 and TRBJ1-4, with D perhaps TRBD1 (6 bases). V lost 5 bases and J lost 1, with 23 bases in between. The CDR3 has 19 residues. CDR1 SGHDN and CDR2 FVKESK come from the germline V gene. This CDR3 is CASSTKGIRGKGTNEKLFF. CDR3 in DNA: TGTGCCAGCAGCACGAAGGGTATCAGGGGAAAAGGAACTAATGAAAAACTGTTTTTT.

This sequence joins TRBV3-1 (or the pseudogene TRBV3-2) and TRBJ1-2; D is unclear. Trimming stripped 6 bases from V and 6 bases from J, with 17 bases between. This CDR3 spans 14 amino acids. Per germline, CDR1 LGHDT and CDR2 YNNKEL (reference sequence). As DNA, the CDR3 is TGTGCCAGCAGACCAGAGGGAGGGTTGGATGGCTACACCTTC. It translates to CASRPEGGLDGYTF.

This chain uses TRBV2 with TRBJ1-2; 7 positions match TRBD1. Germline loops: CDR1 SNHLY, CDR2 FYNNEI. The CDR3 runs 14 residues. J gave up 6 bases and V 4 bases, and 8 bases lay outside the gene matches. CDR3 amino acids: CASSVETGRHGYTF. Here the CDR3 DNA reads TGTGCCAGCAGTGTTGAGACAGGGCGGCATGGCTACACCTTC.